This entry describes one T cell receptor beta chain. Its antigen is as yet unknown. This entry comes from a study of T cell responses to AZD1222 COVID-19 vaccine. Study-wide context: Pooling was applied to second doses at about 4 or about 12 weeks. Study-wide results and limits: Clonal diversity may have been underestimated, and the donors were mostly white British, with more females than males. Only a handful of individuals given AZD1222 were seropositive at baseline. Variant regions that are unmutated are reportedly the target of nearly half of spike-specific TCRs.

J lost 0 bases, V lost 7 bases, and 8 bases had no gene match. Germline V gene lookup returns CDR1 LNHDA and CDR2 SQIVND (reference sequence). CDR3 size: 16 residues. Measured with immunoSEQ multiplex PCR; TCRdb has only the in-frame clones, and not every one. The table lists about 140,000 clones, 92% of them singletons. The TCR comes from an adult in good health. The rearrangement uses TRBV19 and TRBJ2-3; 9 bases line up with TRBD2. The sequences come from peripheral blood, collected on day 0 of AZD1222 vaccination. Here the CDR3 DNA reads TGTGCCAGTACCCAGACTAGCGGCTATAGCACAGATACGCAGTATTTT. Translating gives CASTQTSGYSTDTQYF.